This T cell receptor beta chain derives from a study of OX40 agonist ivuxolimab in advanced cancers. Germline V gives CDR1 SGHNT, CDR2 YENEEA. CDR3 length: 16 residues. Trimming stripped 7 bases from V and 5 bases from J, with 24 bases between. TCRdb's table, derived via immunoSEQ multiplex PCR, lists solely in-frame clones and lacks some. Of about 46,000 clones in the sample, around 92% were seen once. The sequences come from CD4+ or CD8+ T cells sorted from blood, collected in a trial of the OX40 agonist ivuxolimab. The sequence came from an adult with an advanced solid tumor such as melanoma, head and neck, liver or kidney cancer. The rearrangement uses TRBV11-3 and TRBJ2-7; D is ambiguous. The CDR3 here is CASTPYMTQHMDEQYF. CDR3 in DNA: TGTGCCAGCACCCCGTATATGACCCAGCATATGGACGAGCAGTACTTC.